These 8 T cell receptor beta chains were sequenced from one sample in a study of OX40 agonist ivuxolimab in advanced cancers. Sequenced by immunoSEQ multiplex PCR; TCRdb stores in-frame clones only, minus some. The data contain about 76,000 clones, 85% to 90% of them singletons. This material consisted of CD4+ or CD8+ T cells sorted from blood, taken in a trial of the OX40 agonist ivuxolimab. The receptors were sampled from an adult with an advanced solid tumor such as melanoma, head and neck, liver or kidney cancer.

The rearrangement joins TRBV27 to TRBJ1-1, with TRBD1 matching 8 bases. The CDR3 extends over 13 amino acids. V shed 4 bases, J shed 7 bases, and the junction held 5 bases outside the gene matches. The germline gives CDR1 MNHEY, CDR2 SMNVEV (reference sequence). Here the CDR3 reads CASSSWTGSEAFF. The CDR3 DNA sequence: TGTGCCAGCAGTTCGTGGACAGGGAGTGAAGCTTTCTTT.

This chain links TRBV29-1 with TRBJ2-3; a weak D match, TRBD2 (5 bases). Trimming took off 2 bases at V and 6 bases at J, with 15 bases between the two ends. CDR1 and CDR2 (germline): SQVTM, ANQGSEA. CDR3 size: 14 residues. CDR3 nucleotide sequence: TGCAGCGTTGAAAACTTGCCGGGGAGTGATACGCAGTATTTT. Protein product: CSVENLPGSDTQYF.

The chain carries TRBV7-3 and TRBJ2-7, with 7 bases aligning to TRBD2. Germline-derived CDR1 and CDR2 are SGHTA and FQGTGA. The CDR3 extends over 15 amino acids. V was clipped by 3 bases and J by 0 bases; unmatched bases: 5. The CDR3 region is CASSFDGRNSYEQYF. The CDR3 DNA reads as TGTGCCAGCAGCTTCGACGGGAGGAACTCCTACGAGCAGTACTTC.

The gene calls are TRBV30 and TRBJ1-2; 9 bases map to TRBD1. CDR1 GTSNPN and CDR2 SVGIG come from the germline V gene (reference sequence). V trimming: 2 bases; J trimming: 6 bases; junction bases outside the gene matches: 10. This CDR3 comprises 15 residues. In nucleotides, the CDR3 is TGTGCCTGGAGTAGGGGACAGGGTTTCGCGGATGGCTACACCTTC. It encodes CAWSRGQGFADGYTF.

The DNA for the CDR3 is TGTGCCAGCATGATCGGAAGGTCTGACCTTGAAAAACTGTTTTTT. It codes for CASMIGRSDLEKLFF. The chain combines TRBV27 with TRBJ1-4; D ambiguous. The germline V gene has CDR1 MNHEY and CDR2 SMNVEV (reference sequence). The CDR3 has 15 amino acids. Trimming left V 7 bases short and J 7 bases short, with 19 bases between.

The chain recombines TRBV10-3 with TRBJ2-7; D possibly corresponds to TRBD2 (5 bases). The germline V gene encodes CDR1 ENHRY and CDR2 SYGVKD. V shed 6 bases and J shed 4 bases, with 10 bases lying between them. This CDR3 contains 12 residues. This CDR3 reads CAISREGYEQYF. Written as DNA, the CDR3 is TGTGCCATCAGCCGGGAAGGGTACGAGCAGTACTTC.

The chain combines TRBV5-1 with TRBJ2-7; D is tentatively TRBD1 or TRBD2 (5 bases each). The ends were cut back, 4 bases at V and 4 bases at J, with 18 bases in the middle. Per germline, CDR1 SGHRS and CDR2 YFSETQ. The CDR3 has 15 residues. CDR3 in amino acids: CASSAGGSGPYEQYF. DNA for the CDR3: TGCGCCAGCAGCGCTGGCGGCTCGGGGCCTTACGAGCAGTACTTC.

This chain links TRBV11-3 with TRBJ2-3; 7 positions match TRBD2. The V gene end was trimmed by 0 bases and the J gene end by 6 bases; junction bases not matched to a gene: 3. CDR3 length: 14 amino acids. CDR1 is SGHNT and CDR2 is YENEEA in the germline V gene. The CDR3 protein is CASSLDLRGDTQYF. The CDR3 bases are TGTGCCAGCAGCTTAGATCTGCGGGGGGATACGCAGTATTTT.